The source of this TCR beta chain is a study of T cell responses to AZD1222 COVID-19 vaccine (dated by TCRdb to the early 2020s). Concerning the study at large: AZD1222 recipients with second doses at about 4 weeks or about 12 weeks were pooled, because spike-specific TCR depth and breadth did not differ between schedules. A total of 233 trial participants underwent TCR sequencing, of whom approximately 210 received two doses of AZD1222 and about 25 received two doses of the MenACWY control vaccine. Enrollment into the trials was organized by age into subgroups of 18-55, 56-69 and 70-plus years, and those subgroups contained roughly 150, 30 and 60 TCR-sequenced participants, respectively.

Here is what the overall study found, with its caveats: The whole spike protein was spanned by vaccine-associated CD4 TCRs, and dominant responses were seen in regions 160-218 and 743-854. Reportedly, close to half of the unique spike-specific TCRs recognized epitopes lying outside the regions that are mutated in the B.1.351 and B.1.1.7 variants. The 56-69-year group was small, and its depth increase did not reach significance, likely because of low power. Participants were mostly white British, with more females than males. The authors suggested clonal diversity may have been underestimated. After two AZD1222 doses, both the breadth and the depth of spike-specific TCRs were significantly higher than at day 0 and than in MenACWY recipients. Because no day 14 peak-response samples were available, repertoires were characterized only after the peak T cell response. Conclusions about previously exposed vaccinees are limited because only six or seven AZD1222 recipients were SARS-CoV-2 seropositive at baseline.

The CDR3 regions of human TCRbeta chains were analyzed by immunosequencing. Concerning the study's data processing: TCRs in the repertoires were compared against a reference library of SARS-CoV-2-specific TCRs that had been generated with the MIRA antigen-specificity platform. Breadth was defined as the fraction of unique TCRs that were SARS-CoV-2-associated, and depth was defined as the fraction of total T cells that were SARS-CoV-2-associated. Using the MIRA data, each spike-specific TCR was assigned both to the spike region to which the TCR was reactive and to a CD4 or CD8 class. Log10-transformed breadth and depth values were compared by one-way ANOVA with Sidak's multiple comparisons tests. This immuneACCESS table, as held by TCRdb, lists in-frame sequences with V and J called but not all clones. Of the missing ones, under half trace to an unresolved V gene in checked studies; the others have no known cause. V and J calls and clone size are copied from that table; D and trimming were computed from the DNA. Here the sample has fewer than 150,000 clones; roughly nine tenths occur a single time. The ten most abundant clones make up approximately 10% of the sample.

Comments on this clone: Its antigen remains undetermined. Base quality data are lacking; no much larger clone is found one base away.

The time point label for this specimen denotes: baseline before first vaccination. Samples from vaccinated people were obtained from the UK trials COV001 and COV002, which included a single-blind randomized controlled phase 2/3 trial of AZD1222 (ChAdOx1 nCoV-19) in healthy adults. For TCRbeta chain sequencing, PBMC samples from trial participants were taken at day 0 and at day 28 after the second dose. Based on the germline V gene, the CDR1 and CDR2 sequences are SGDLS and YYNGEE. Trimming removed 0 bases from V and 1 base from J, leaving 18 bases between the germline ends. Inclusive of the bounding cysteine and phenylalanine, the CDR3 is 18 residues long. This entry keeps only the CDR3 DNA: 54 bases, framed from base 1.

Recombination linked TRBV9 to TRBJ2-3, with no confidently assigned D gene. Material: peripheral blood, obtained on day 0 of AZD1222 vaccination. The origin of this receptor is an adult in good health. The DNA is TGTGCCAGCAGCGTAGAACCCCGTGCGGCCGATGGCACAGATACGCAGTATTTT. This encodes CASSVEPRAADGTDTQYF.